Sequencing of this T cell receptor (beta chain) was carried out in a study of T cell repertoires in cytomegalovirus infection. Study details: Both a matching HLA type and CMV infection were indicated by public TCR beta signatures.

CDR1 and CDR2 (germline): SGHTA, FQGNSA. The CDR3 contains 14 residues. V dropped 8 bases and J dropped 2; count of bases not matched to a gene: 8. Study results and caveats: Identification of carriers of CMV plus the relevant HLA was performed using cumulative public TCR beta family frequency. The ex vivo response was dominated by HLA-C-restricted CMV-specific TCR beta clonotypes.

This clonotype was counted many times. Its antigen remains unknown. Via MiXCR, TCRdb re-called the reads, giving one row per CDR3 protein. The data contain 150,000 to 200,000 distinct CDR3 sequences, 28% of them singletons. Input material: PBMCs. The chain links TRBV7-2 to TRBJ2-5, with 7 bases that match TRBD2. The TCR comes from a human donor in good health (CMV status not recorded). Some clones in this sample may be carry-over from other donors' samples. DNA for the CDR3: TGTGCCAGCGCGCTCGCGGGGGAGCAAGAGACCCAGTACTTC. Its protein product is CASALAGEQETQYF. Together with reference TRBV7-2 and TRBJ2-5, the CDR3 gives the full variable domain: GAGVSQSPSNKVTEKGKDVELRCDPISGHTALYWYRQSLGQGLEFLIYFQGNSAPDKSGLPSDRFSAERTGGSVSTLTIQRTQQEDSAVYLCASALAGEQETQYFGPGTRLLVL.